The TCR beta chain described here comes from a study of blood T cell repertoires in COVID-19. Study-wide background: Acute and convalescent COVID-19 samples came from the United States, Italy and Spain. T cells, B-cell-depleted T cells, or PBMCs provided the cDNA or gDNA that served as material.

As handled by the study authors: Amplification of reference gene primers was used by the study to estimate nucleated cell counts. TCRdb keeps only in-frame clones here, not all; method: immunoSEQ multiplex PCR. Clone size and V and J calls were adopted from that table, with D and trimming inferred from the DNA. The table lists under 350,000 clones, approximately 86% of them singletons. Germline V gene lookup returns CDR1 ENHRY and CDR2 SYGVKD. The CDR3 sequence is 13 residues long. Trimming took 3 bases from V and 10 from J; bases not matched to a gene: 8. Participant age was about 18 to 100 years, and participants resided in roughly 25 US areas.

The sequence was obtained from a woman aged 40 to 49 with acute COVID-19. The rearrangement links TRBV10-3 to TRBJ1-1, with 7 positions matching TRBD1. Sequencing used PBMCs or T cells enriched from blood (not recorded which). For the CDR3, the DNA is TGTGCCATCAGTGAAGGAGACAGGGTATCAGCTTTCTTT. This codes for CAISEGDRVSAFF.